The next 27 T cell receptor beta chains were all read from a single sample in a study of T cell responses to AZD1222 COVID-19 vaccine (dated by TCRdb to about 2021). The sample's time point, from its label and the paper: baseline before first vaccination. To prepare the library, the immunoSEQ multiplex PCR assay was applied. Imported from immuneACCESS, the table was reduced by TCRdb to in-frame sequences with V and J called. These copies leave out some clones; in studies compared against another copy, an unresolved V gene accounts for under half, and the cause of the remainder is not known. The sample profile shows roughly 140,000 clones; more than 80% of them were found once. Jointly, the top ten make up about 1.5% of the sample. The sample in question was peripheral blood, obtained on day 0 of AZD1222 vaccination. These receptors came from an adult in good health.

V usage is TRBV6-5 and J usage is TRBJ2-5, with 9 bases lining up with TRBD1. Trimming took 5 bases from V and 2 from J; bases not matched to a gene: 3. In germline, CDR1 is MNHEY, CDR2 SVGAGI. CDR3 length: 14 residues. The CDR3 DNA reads TGTGCCAGCAGTACAGACAGGGGGCAAGAGACCCAGTACTTC. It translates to CASSTDRGQETQYF.

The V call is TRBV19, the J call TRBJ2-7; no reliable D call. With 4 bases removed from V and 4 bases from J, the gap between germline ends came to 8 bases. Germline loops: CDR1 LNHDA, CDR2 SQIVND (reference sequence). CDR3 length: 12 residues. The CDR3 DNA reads TGTGCCAGTAGTACCTGGGGTTACGAGCAGTACTTC. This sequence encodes CASSTWGYEQYF.

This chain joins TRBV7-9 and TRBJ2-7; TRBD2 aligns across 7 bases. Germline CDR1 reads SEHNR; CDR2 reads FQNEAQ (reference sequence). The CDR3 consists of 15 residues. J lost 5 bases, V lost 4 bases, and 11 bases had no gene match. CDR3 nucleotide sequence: TGTGCCAGCAGCTGGCAGACTAGCATGGTACACGAGCAGTACTTC. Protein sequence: CASSWQTSMVHEQYF.

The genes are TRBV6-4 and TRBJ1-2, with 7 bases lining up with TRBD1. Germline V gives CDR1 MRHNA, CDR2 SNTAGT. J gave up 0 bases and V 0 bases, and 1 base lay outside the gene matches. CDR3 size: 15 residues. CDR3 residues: CASSDSGTANYGYTF. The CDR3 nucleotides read TGTGCCAGCAGTGACTCTGGGACAGCTAACTATGGCTACACCTTC.

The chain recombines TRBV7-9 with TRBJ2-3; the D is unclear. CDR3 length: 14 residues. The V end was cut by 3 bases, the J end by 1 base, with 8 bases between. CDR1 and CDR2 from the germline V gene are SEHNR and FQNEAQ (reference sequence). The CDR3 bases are TGTGCCAGCAGCTTCGAGGATGGCACAGATACGCAGTATTTT. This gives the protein CASSFEDGTDTQYF.

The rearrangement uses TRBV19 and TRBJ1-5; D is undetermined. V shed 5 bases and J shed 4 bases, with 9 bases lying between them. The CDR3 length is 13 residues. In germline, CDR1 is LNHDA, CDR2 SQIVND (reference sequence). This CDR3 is CASSPLRNQPQHF. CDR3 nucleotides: TGTGCCAGTAGTCCCTTACGGAATCAGCCCCAGCATTTT.

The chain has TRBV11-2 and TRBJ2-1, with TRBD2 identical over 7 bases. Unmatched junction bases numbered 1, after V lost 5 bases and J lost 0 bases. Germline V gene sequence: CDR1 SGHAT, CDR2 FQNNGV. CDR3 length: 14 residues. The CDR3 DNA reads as TGTGCCAGCAGCCGGGAGGTCTCCTACAATGAGCAGTTCTTC. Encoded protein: CASSREVSYNEQFF.

The CDR3: CASSQVGQSITEAFF. In nucleotides, the CDR3 is TGCGCCAGCAGCCAAGTGGGACAGTCGATCACTGAAGCTTTCTTT. V and J are TRBV4-1 and TRBJ1-1; the match to TRBD1 covers 7 bases. J lost 4 bases, V lost 1 base, and 6 bases had no gene match. This CDR3 is built from 15 residues. In germline, CDR1 is MGHRA, CDR2 YSYEKL.

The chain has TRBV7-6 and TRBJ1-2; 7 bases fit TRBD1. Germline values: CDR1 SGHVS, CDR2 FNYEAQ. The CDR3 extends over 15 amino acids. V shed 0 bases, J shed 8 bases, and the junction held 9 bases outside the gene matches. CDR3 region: CASSLASQGGYGYTF. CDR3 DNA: TGTGCCAGCAGCTTAGCGAGTCAAGGGGGCTACGGCTACACCTTC.

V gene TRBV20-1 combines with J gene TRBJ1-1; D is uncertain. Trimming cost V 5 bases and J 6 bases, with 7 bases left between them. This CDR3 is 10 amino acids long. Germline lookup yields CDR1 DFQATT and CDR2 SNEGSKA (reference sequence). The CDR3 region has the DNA TGCAGTGCTGGCGTCTCTGAAGCTTTCTTT. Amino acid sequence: CSAGVSEAFF.

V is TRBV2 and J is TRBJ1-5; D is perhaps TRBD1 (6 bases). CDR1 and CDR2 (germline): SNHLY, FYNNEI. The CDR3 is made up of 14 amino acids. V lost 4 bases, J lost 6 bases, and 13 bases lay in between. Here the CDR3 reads CASSGQAFIQPQHF. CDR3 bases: TGTGCCAGCAGTGGACAGGCGTTTATTCAGCCCCAGCATTTT.

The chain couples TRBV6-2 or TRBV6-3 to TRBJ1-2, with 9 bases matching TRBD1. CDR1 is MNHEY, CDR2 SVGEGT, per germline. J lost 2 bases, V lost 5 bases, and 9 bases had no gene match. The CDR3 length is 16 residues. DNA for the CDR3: TGTGCCAGCAGTGCAAAACAGGGGGCTGGGAACTATGGCTACACCTTC. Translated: CASSAKQGAGNYGYTF.

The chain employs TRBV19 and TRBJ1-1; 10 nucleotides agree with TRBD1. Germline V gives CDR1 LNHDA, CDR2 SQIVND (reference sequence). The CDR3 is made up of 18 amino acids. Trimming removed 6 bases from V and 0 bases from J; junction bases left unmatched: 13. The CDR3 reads CASRDSRDRGRMNTEAFF. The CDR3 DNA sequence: TGTGCCAGTAGGGACTCCCGGGACAGGGGTCGGATGAACACTGAAGCTTTCTTT.

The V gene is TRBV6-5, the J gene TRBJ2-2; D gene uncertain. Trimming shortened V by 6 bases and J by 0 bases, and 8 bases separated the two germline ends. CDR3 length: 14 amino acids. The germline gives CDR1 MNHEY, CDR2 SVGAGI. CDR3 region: CASRLSTNTGELFF. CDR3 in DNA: TGTGCCAGCAGATTGAGTACGAACACCGGGGAGCTGTTTTTT.

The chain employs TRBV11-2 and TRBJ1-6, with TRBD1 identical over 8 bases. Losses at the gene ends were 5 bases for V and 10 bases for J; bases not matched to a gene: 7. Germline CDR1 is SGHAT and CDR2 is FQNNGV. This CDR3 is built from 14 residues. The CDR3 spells CASSNAGGYSPLHF. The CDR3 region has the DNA TGTGCCAGCAGCAACGCAGGGGGCTACTCACCCCTCCACTTT.

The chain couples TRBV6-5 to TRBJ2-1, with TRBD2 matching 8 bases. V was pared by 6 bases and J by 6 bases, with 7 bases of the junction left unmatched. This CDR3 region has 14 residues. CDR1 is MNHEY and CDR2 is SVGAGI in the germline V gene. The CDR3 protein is CASSERGMGNEQFF. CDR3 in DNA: TGTGCCAGCAGCGAGCGGGGGATGGGCAATGAGCAGTTCTTC.

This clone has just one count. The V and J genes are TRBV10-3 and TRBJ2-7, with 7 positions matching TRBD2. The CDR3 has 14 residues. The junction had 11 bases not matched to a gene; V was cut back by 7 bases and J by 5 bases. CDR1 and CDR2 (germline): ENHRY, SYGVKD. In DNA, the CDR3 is TGTGCCATCATGGCGGGAGCCTACCCGCACGAGCAGTACTTC. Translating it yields CAIMAGAYPHEQYF.

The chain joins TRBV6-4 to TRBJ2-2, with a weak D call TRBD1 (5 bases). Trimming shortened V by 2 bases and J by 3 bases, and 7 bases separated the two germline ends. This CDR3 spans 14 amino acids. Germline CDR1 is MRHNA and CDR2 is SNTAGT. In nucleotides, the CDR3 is TGTGCCAGCAGTGACCAGGGCTACACCGGGGAGCTGTTTTTT. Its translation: CASSDQGYTGELFF.

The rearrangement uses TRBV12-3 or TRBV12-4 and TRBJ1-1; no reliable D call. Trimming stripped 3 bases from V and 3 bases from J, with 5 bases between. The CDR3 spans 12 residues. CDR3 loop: CASSFSHTEAFF. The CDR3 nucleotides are TGTGCCAGCAGTTTTTCACACACTGAAGCTTTCTTT.

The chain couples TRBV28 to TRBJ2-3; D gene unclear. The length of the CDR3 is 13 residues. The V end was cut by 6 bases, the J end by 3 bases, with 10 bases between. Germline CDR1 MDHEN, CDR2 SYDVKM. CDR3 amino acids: CASRNHGTDTQYF. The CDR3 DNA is TGTGCCAGCAGAAATCATGGGACAGATACGCAGTATTTT.

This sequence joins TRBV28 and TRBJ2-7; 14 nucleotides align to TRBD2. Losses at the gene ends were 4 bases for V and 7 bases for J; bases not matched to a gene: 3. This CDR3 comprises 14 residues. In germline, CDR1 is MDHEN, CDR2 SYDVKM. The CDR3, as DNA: TGTGCCAGCAGTTCGGGACTAGCGGGAGTTGAGCAGTACTTC. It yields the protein CASSSGLAGVEQYF.

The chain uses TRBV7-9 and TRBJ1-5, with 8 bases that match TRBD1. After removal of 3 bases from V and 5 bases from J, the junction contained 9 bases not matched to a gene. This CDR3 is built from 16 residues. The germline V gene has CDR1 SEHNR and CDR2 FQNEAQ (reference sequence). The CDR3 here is CASSLARQGAYQPQHF. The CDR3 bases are TGTGCCAGCAGCTTGGCGAGGCAGGGGGCCTATCAGCCCCAGCATTTT.

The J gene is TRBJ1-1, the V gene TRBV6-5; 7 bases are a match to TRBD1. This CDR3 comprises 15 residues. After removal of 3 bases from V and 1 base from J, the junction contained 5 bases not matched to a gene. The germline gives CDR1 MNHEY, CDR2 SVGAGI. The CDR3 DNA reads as TGTGCCAGCAGTTATGGGACAGCAGGGAACACTGAAGCTTTCTTT. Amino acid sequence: CASSYGTAGNTEAFF.

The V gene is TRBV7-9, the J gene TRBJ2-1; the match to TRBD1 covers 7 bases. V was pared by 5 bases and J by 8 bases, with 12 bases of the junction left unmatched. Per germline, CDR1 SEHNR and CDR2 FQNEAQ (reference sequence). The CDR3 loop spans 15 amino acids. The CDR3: CASSPTDREFHEQFF. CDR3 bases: TGTGCCAGCAGCCCTACCGACAGGGAATTCCATGAGCAGTTCTTC.

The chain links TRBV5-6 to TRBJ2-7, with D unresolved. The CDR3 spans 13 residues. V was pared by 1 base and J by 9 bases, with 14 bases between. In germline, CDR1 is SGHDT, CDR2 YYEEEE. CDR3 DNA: TGTGCCAGCAGCTTGCCCCGTAGTGGCCGGCAGTACTTC. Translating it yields CASSLPRSGRQYF.

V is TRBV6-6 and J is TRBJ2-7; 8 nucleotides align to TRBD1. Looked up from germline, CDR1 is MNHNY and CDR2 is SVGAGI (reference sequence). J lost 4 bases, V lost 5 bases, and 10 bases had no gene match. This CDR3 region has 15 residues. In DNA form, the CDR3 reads TGTGCCAGCAGTGACCCCGGGACAGGAAGGTACGAGCAGTACTTC. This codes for CASSDPGTGRYEQYF.

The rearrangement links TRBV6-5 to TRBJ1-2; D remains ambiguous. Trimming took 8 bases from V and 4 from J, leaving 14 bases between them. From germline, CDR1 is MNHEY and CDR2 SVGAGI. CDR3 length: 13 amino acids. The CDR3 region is CASRAVPVYGYTF. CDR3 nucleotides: TGTGCCAGCCGAGCGGTTCCCGTCTATGGCTACACCTTC.